The rows below give T cell receptor beta chains drawn from one sample of a study of blood T cell repertoires in COVID-19. This table comes from immunoSEQ multiplex PCR, and its TCRdb copy is limited to in-frame clones, with some not included. Of 25,000 to 35,000 clones listed, approximately 71% are singletons. The sample consisted of peripheral blood. These receptor sequences come from a human donor in a cohort sampled during active COVID-19. CDR3s include the opening cysteine and the closing phenylalanine or tryptophan. The D gene is left open where the match is weak. Clone size is given for some rows only: seen once, a few or many times, or a class if the clone is expanded.

j_gene,abundance,d_gene,v_gene,CDR3nt,CDR3aa
TRBJ1-1,.,.,TRBV11-2,TGTGCCAGCAGCCGTTCCGCGCCCACTGAAGCTTTCTTT,CASSRSAPTEAFF
TRBJ2-7,once,TRBD1,TRBV9,TGTGCCAGCAGCGTAGAACGGGCCAGGGGGCTTCTCGAGCAGTACTTC,CASSVERARGLLEQYF
TRBJ2-7,.,TRBD1,TRBV2,TGTGCCAGCTCTCTCGGACAGGGAAACTACGAGCAGTACTTC,CASSLGQGNYEQYF
TRBJ2-7,.,.,TRBV6-2/TRBV6-3,TGTGCCAGCAGTTCAGGGAAACTAGCCCGGGCCTCCTACGAGCAGTACTTC,CASSSGKLARASYEQYF
TRBJ1-4,.,.,TRBV5-1,TGCGCCAGCAACCAGGGGTTTGGGGAAAAACTGTTTTTT,CASNQGFGEKLFF
TRBJ2-1,.,TRBD1,TRBV7-3,TGTGCCAGCAGTAAGACAGGGAGTTCCTACAATGAGCAGTTCTTC,CASSKTGSSYNEQFF
TRBJ1-1,once,.,TRBV6-2/TRBV6-3,TGTGCCAGCAGTTACTCGAGGGAGGGGTTCTGGACCTTGGAAGCTTTCTTT,CASSYSREGFWTLEAFF
TRBJ2-3,.,TRBD2,TRBV25-1,TGTGCCAGCAGTGAACCCGGGACTAGATCGGGAAATACGCAGTATTTT,CASSEPGTRSGNTQYF
TRBJ1-4,.,TRBD1,TRBV7-6,TGTGCCAGCAGCCCTCGGACAGGGACTAATGAAAAACTGTTTTTT,CASSPRTGTNEKLFF
TRBJ1-1,once,TRBD1,TRBV3-1/TRBV3-2,TGTGCCAGCAGCCAAGGGACAGGGCCGAACACTGAAGCTTTCTTT,CASSQGTGPNTEAFF
TRBJ2-7,.,TRBD2,TRBV7-9,TGTGCCAGCAGCCCCTCTGGCCGACTAGCGGGAGGGACCTACGAGCAGTACTTC,CASSPSGRLAGGTYEQYF
TRBJ2-5,.,.,TRBV7-7,TGTGCCAGCAGCCCGGACTTGTACCAAGAGACCCAGTACTTC,CASSPDLYQETQYF
TRBJ2-1,.,TRBD2,TRBV7-9,TGTGCCAGCAGCCCCAAACCCAAGCGGGAGGGATACAATGAGCAGTTCTTC,CASSPKPKREGYNEQFF
TRBJ2-7,once,.,TRBV7-8,TGTGCCAGCAGCTCAATGGGACTTATCCGCGAGCAGTACTTC,CASSSMGLIREQYF
TRBJ2-1,.,TRBD2,TRBV9,TGTGCCAGCAGCGTAGGTTTAGCGGGAGAAGGCAATGAGCAGTTCTTC,CASSVGLAGEGNEQFF
TRBJ2-3,.,TRBD2,TRBV4-3,TGCGCCAGCAGCCAAGATGCGGGGGGGTTGGCAGATACGCAGTATTTT,CASSQDAGGLADTQYF
TRBJ2-2,.,TRBD2,TRBV24-1,TGTGCCACCAGTGACCAGAAGCGGGGGGGCTCGTACACCGGGGAGCTGTTTTTT,CATSDQKRGGSYTGELFF
TRBJ2-7,.,TRBD1,TRBV12-3/TRBV12-4,TGTGCCAGCAGTTTACCAGGGGGCCACGAGCAGTACTTC,CASSLPGGHEQYF
TRBJ2-1,once,.,TRBV27,TGTGCCACCTCAAACGGGCGGGGCTCCTACAATGAGCAGTTCTTC,CATSNGRGSYNEQFF
TRBJ2-5,.,TRBD2,TRBV5-6,TGTGCCAGCAGCCCTAGCGGGAGGGCCGGAGAGACCCAGTACTTC,CASSPSGRAGETQYF
TRBJ1-2,.,.,TRBV28,TGTGCCAGCAGTGAGGTTGACTATGGCTACACCTTC,CASSEVDYGYTF
TRBJ2-1,.,.,TRBV6-2/TRBV6-3,TGTGCCAGCAGTCTGACTAGTGCCCCATACAATGAGCAGTTCTTC,CASSLTSAPYNEQFF